The source of this T cell receptor (beta chain) is a study of cytomegalovirus exposure and HLA in healthy donors. Study-wide results and caveats: Prior analysis indicated that the majority of TCR beta V segments exhibited productivity approximately 90% or approximately 30% of the time.

The germline CDR1 and CDR2 sequences are SGHVS and FNYEAQ. The CDR3 has 14 amino acids. The PCR contained 60 Vbeta and 13 Jbeta primers. Source study methods: In a later analysis, of roughly 73 million unique beta chains, roughly 10 million appeared in at least two donors. TCRdb keeps only in-frame clones here, not all; method: immunoSEQ multiplex PCR. The DNA was the basis for D and trimming; V, J and clone size are from that table. The sample features 110,000 to 150,000 clones, with approximately 1% in its top ten. About this clone itself: Antigen specificity is unknown. A junction end diverges from the germline sequence, so it may reflect a read error.

Sequenced material: PBMCs. The chain joins TRBV7-6 to TRBJ2-7; D may be TRBD1 (6 bases). This TCR was recovered from a male donor in good health and CMV-seronegative. CDR3: CASSSSWDIYEQCF. The CDR3 bases are TGTGCCAGCAGCTCTAGCTGGGACATCTACGAGCAGTGCTTC.